Shown below are 7 T cell receptor beta chains from a single sample sequenced in a study of response to subunit inactivated influenza vaccine. TCRdb re-called the RT-PCR reads through MiXCR, storing one row per CDR3 protein. The sample contains about 780,000 distinct CDR3 sequences, roughly 20% of which appear only once. Sequenced here: PBMCs from blood, sampled around 5 days after vaccination. These TCRs come from a man aged 45-65 years who received an inactivated influenza vaccine.

The rearrangement uses TRBV4-3 and TRBJ1-4; tentative D call: TRBD1 (5 bases). Trimming shortened V by 4 bases and J by 12 bases, and 15 bases separated the two germline ends. CDR3 size: 13 residues. Germline V gives CDR1 LGHNA, CDR2 YSLEER. The CDR3 nucleotides are TGCGCCAGCAGCCCAGAACTTCGGGGGGAACTGTTTTTT. It codes for CASSPELRGELFF.

The V gene is TRBV29-1, the J gene TRBJ2-3; D ambiguous. The germline V and J ends were trimmed by 1 base and 0 bases, with 11 bases remaining between them. Germline assignment: CDR1 SQVTM and CDR2 ANQGSEA. This CDR3 comprises 15 residues. DNA for the CDR3: TGCAGCGTTGAAGTTGCCGGGCCCAGCACAGATACGCAGTATTTT. Protein sequence: CSVEVAGPSTDTQYF.

This chain joins TRBV6-2 or TRBV6-3 and TRBJ1-2, with 8 bases that match TRBD1. V dropped 6 bases and J dropped 7; count of bases not matched to a gene: 7. Germline V gene lookup returns CDR1 MNHEY and CDR2 SVGEGT. The CDR3 spans 13 residues. In nucleotides, the CDR3 is TGTGCCAGCAGACAGGGACAGGTTTTTGGCTACACCTTC. Its translation: CASRQGQVFGYTF.

The chain links TRBV7-2 to TRBJ2-3; D is possibly TRBD2 (5 bases). Between the trimmed V and J ends, which lost 1 base and 6 bases, there was a span of 8 bases. Germline V gene lookup returns CDR1 SGHTA and CDR2 FQGNSA. The CDR3 is 13 residues long. The CDR3 DNA is TGTGCCAGCAGCTTAGTAGCGTGGGATACGCAGTATTTT. Amino acid sequence: CASSLVAWDTQYF.

This clonotype was picked up many times. CDR3 nucleotide sequence: TGTGCCAGCAGTAGGGGTAGTGAGCAGTACTTC. It specifies CASSRGSEQYF. V gene TRBV12-3 or TRBV12-4 combines with J gene TRBJ2-7; D might be TRBD1 (5 bases). V shed 5 bases and J shed 7 bases, with 9 bases lying between them. The CDR3 spans 11 residues.

This clonotype has a handful of counts. The chain has TRBV4-1 and TRBJ2-5, with 7 bases that match TRBD1. From germline, CDR1 is MGHRA and CDR2 YSYEKL. This CDR3 is 15 amino acids long. J gave up 1 base and V 4 bases, and 6 bases lay outside the gene matches. For the CDR3, the DNA is TGCGCCAGCAGCCGTATTGGGACAGCCCAAGAGACCCAGTACTTC. It translates to CASSRIGTAQETQYF.

This clonotype came up a few times. The chain combines TRBV5-5 with TRBJ1-1; possibly TRBD1 for D (5 bases). The CDR3 is 14 residues long. V was pared by 5 bases and J by 1 base, with 12 bases between. Germline CDR1 reads SGHKS; CDR2 reads YYEKEE (reference sequence). The CDR3 nucleotides are TGTGCCAGCAGTACAGGACCACAGAACACTGAAGCTTTCTTT. Residues: CASSTGPQNTEAFF.